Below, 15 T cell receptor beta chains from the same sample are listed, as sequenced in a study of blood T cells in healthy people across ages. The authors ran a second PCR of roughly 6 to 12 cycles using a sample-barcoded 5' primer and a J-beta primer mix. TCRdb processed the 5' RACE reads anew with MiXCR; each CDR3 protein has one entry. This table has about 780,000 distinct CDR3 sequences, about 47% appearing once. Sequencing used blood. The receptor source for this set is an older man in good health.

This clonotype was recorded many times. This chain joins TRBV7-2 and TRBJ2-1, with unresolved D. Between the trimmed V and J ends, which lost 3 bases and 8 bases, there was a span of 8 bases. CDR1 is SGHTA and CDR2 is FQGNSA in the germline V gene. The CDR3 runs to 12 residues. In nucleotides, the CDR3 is TGTGCCAGCAGCTTCCCTCAATATGAGCAGTTCTTC. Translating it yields CASSFPQYEQFF.

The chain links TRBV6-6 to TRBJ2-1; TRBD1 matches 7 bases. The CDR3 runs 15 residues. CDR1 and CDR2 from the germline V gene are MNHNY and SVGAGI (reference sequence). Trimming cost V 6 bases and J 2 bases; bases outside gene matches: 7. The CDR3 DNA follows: TGTGCCAGCAGCACACAGGGGACACCCTACAATGAGCAGTTCTTC. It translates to CASSTQGTPYNEQFF.

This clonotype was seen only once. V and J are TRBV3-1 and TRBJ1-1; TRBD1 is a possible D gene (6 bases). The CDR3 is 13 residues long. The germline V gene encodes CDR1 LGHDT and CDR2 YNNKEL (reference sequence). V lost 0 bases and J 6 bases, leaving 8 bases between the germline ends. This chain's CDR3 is CASSQEPGAEAFF. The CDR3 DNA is TGTGCCAGCAGCCAAGAACCAGGGGCTGAAGCTTTCTTT.

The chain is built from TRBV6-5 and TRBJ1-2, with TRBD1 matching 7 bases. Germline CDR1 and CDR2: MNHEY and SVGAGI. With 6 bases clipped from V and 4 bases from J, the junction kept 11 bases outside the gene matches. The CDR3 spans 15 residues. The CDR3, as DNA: TGTGCCAGCAGCCTCACGGACAGGCTGAGCTATGGCTACACCTTC. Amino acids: CASSLTDRLSYGYTF.

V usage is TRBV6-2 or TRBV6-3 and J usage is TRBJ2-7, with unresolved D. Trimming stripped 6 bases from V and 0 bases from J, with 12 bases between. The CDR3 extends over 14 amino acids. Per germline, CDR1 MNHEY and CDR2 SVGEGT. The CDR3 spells CASRYDRTSYEQYF. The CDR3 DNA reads TGTGCCAGCAGATATGACCGTACCTCCTACGAGCAGTACTTC.

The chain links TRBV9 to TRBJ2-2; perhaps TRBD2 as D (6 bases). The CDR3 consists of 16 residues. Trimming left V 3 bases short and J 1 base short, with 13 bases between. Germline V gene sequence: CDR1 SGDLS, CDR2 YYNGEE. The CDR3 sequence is CASSAQSGGNTGELFF. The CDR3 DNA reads TGTGCCAGCAGCGCTCAATCCGGGGGGAACACCGGGGAGCTGTTTTTT.

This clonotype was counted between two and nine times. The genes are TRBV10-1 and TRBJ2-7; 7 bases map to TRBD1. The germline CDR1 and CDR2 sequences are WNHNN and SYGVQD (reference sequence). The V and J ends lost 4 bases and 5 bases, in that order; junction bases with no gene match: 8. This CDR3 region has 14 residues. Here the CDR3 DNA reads TGCGCCAGCAGTGGAAAGGGGGCCGGGAACGAGCAGTACTTC. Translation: CASSGKGAGNEQYF.

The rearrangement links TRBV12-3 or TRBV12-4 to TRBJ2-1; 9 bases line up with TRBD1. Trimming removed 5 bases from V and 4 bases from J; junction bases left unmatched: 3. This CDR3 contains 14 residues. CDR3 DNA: TGTGCCAGCAGTCGGGGACAGGGATACAATGAGCAGTTCTTC. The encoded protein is CASSRGQGYNEQFF.

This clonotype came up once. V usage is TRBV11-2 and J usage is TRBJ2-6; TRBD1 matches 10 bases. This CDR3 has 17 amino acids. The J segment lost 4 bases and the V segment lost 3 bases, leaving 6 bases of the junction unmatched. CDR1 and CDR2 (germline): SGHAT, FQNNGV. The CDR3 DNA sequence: TGTGCCAGCAGCTTCGGGGGACAGGGGTACGGGGCCAACGTCCTGACTTTC. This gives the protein CASSFGGQGYGANVLTF.

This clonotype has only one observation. CDR3 coding DNA: TGTGCCAGCAGTCTATACGGGGAGGGCGGCTATGGCTACACCTTC. It encodes CASSLYGEGGYGYTF. The chain combines TRBV27 with TRBJ1-2; no firm D call. The CDR3 covers 15 residues. CDR1 and CDR2 from the germline V gene are MNHEY and SMNVEV (reference sequence). Trimming removed 5 bases at V and 4 bases at J, with 17 bases between.

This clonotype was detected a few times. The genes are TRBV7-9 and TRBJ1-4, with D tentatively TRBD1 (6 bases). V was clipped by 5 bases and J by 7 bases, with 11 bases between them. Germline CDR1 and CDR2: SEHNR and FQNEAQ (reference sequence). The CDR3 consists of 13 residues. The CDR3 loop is CASSVFRGEKLFF. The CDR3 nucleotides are TGTGCCAGCAGCGTGTTCAGGGGTGAAAAACTGTTTTTT.

The CDR3 DNA reads as TGCAGTGCTAGGCCCATGGGACTAGCGGCCTACGAGCAGTACTTC. Translation: CSARPMGLAAYEQYF. This sequence joins TRBV20-1 and TRBJ2-7, with 11 bases matching TRBD2. In germline, CDR1 is DFQATT, CDR2 SNEGSKA (reference sequence). CDR3 length: 15 residues. V lost 3 bases and J lost 2; bases outside the gene matches: 6.

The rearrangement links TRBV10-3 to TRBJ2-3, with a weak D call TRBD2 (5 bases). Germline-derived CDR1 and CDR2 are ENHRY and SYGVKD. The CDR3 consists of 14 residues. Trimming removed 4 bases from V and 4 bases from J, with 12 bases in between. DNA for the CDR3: TGTGCCATCAGTGCCGGGGTCCGGGCAGATACGCAGTATTTT. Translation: CAISAGVRADTQYF.

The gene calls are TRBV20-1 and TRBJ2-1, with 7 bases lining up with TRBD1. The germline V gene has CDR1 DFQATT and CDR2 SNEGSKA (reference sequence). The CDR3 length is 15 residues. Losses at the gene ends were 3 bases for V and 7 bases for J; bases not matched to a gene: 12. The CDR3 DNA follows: TGCAGTGCTAGGCCCAACAGGGGTCCGGGGAATGAGCAGTTCTTC. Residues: CSARPNRGPGNEQFF.

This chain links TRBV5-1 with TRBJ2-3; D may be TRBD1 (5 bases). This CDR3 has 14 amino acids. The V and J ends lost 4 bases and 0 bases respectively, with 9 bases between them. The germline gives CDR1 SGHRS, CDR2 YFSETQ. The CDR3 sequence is CASSRQPSTDTQYF. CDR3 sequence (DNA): TGCGCCAGCAGCCGACAGCCTAGCACAGATACGCAGTATTTT. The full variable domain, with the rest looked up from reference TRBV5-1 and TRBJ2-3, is KAGVTQTPRYLIKTRGQQVTLSCSPISGHRSVSWYQQTPGQGLQFLFEYFSETQRNKGNFPGRFSGRQFSNSRSEMNVSTLELGDSALYLCASSRQPSTDTQYFGPGTRLTVL.